These 30 T cell receptor beta chains share one sample of origin, sequenced in a study of blood T cell repertoires in COVID-19. The table came from immunoSEQ multiplex PCR; TCRdb's copy has only in-frame clones and leaves some out. The table has around 300,000 clones, 88% seen once. Input material: PBMCs or T cells enriched from blood (not recorded which). The origin of the receptors is a man between 25 and 39 years old who had recovered from COVID-19.

V gene TRBV7-3 combines with J gene TRBJ2-1; D perhaps matches TRBD2 (6 bases). CDR3 length equals 16 residues. V was clipped by 5 bases and J by 0 bases, with 14 bases between them. Germline CDR1 and CDR2: SGHTA and FQGTGA. CDR3 nucleotides: TGTGCCAGCAGCCCGAGGGACTTTAGCTCCTACAATGAGCAGTTCTTC. This sequence encodes CASSPRDFSSYNEQFF.

The chain has TRBV9 and TRBJ1-6; 9 bases align to TRBD1. Per the germline V gene, CDR1 is SGDLS and CDR2 is YYNGEE. The CDR3 length is 15 residues. V shed 0 bases, J shed 8 bases, and the junction held 3 bases outside the gene matches. The DNA of the CDR3 is TGTGCCAGCAGCGTAGGGGACAGGGCGTATTCACCCCTCCACTTT. It specifies CASSVGDRAYSPLHF.

The chain joins TRBV27 to TRBJ2-7; the match to TRBD1 covers 7 bases. CDR1 MNHEY and CDR2 SMNVEV come from the germline V gene (reference sequence). This CDR3 is built from 13 residues. The junction had 3 bases not matched to a gene; V was cut back by 4 bases and J by 3 bases. The CDR3 sequence is CASSWYRGYEQYF. The CDR3 DNA is TGTGCCAGCAGTTGGTACAGGGGCTACGAGCAGTACTTC.

This clone was found a few times. Other DNA sequences of this sample code for an identical CDR3. The V gene is TRBV5-1, the J gene TRBJ2-7; D is ambiguous. CDR3 length: 13 residues. CDR1 and CDR2 from the germline V gene are SGHRS and YFSETQ. The germline V and J ends were trimmed by 2 bases and 0 bases, with 6 bases remaining between them. CDR3: CASSFSSSYEQYF. As DNA, the CDR3 is TGCGCCAGCAGCTTTTCTAGCTCCTACGAGCAGTACTTC.

This rearrangement joins TRBV3-1 (or the pseudogene TRBV3-2) to TRBJ1-1; D unresolved. Deletions cut 2 bases from V and 7 bases from J, with 8 bases between. This CDR3 spans 12 amino acids. From germline, CDR1 is LGHDT and CDR2 YNNKEL (reference sequence). This CDR3 is CASSQSVFEAFF. CDR3 in DNA: TGTGCCAGCAGCCAATCGGTTTTTGAAGCTTTCTTT.

The chain has TRBV7-2 and TRBJ2-7, with a tentative D call TRBD1 (5 bases). Per the germline V gene, CDR1 is SGHTA and CDR2 is FQGNSA. Trimming left V 0 bases short and J 5 bases short, with 11 bases between. The CDR3 is made up of 14 amino acids. In nucleotides, the CDR3 is TGTGCCAGCAGCTTAGCGCCAGGGCTAGACGAGCAGTACTTC. It is translated as CASSLAPGLDEQYF.

This chain uses TRBV15 with TRBJ1-6; 7 bases are shared with TRBD1. CDR1 LNHNV and CDR2 YYDKDF come from the germline V gene (reference sequence). The V segment lost 1 base and the J segment 10 bases; nucleotides outside the gene matches: 7. This CDR3 spans 15 amino acids. CDR3 sequence reads: CATSRGTGEISPLHF. CDR3 DNA: TGTGCCACCAGCAGAGGCACAGGGGAGATCTCACCCCTCCACTTT.

The chain couples TRBV29-1 to TRBJ1-1; the D is unclear. The CDR3 is 14 amino acids. Between the trimmed V and J ends, which lost 7 bases and 2 bases, there was a span of 17 bases. Germline V gives CDR1 SQVTM, CDR2 ANQGSEA. CDR3: CSARPQAGNTEAFF. DNA for the CDR3: TGCAGCGCCCGCCCCCAGGCTGGAAACACTGAAGCTTTCTTT. The whole variable domain, filled in from reference TRBV29-1 and TRBJ1-1, reads SAVISQKPSRDICQRGTSLTIQCQVDSQVTMMFWYRQQPGQSLTLIATANQGSEATYESGFVIDKFPISRPNLTFSTLTVSNMSPEDSSIYLCSARPQAGNTEAFFGQGTRLTVV.

The V and J genes are TRBV29-1 and TRBJ1-1, with TRBD1 matching over 7 bases. Trimming took 5 bases from V and 4 from J; bases not matched to a gene: 7. CDR1 and CDR2 from the germline V gene are SQVTM and ANQGSEA. The CDR3 runs 13 residues. The CDR3 sequence: CSVSAGGVTEAFF. The CDR3 nucleotides are TGCAGCGTTTCGGCAGGGGGAGTCACTGAAGCTTTCTTT.

The rearrangement links TRBV5-1 to TRBJ2-2; D remains unclear. Per germline, CDR1 SGHRS and CDR2 YFSETQ. Between the trimmed V and J ends, which lost 4 bases and 3 bases, there was a span of 25 bases. This CDR3 has 19 residues. The chain's CDR3 is CASSKEEPGATLDTGELFF. The DNA for the CDR3 is TGCGCCAGCAGCAAAGAGGAACCCGGTGCGACGTTGGACACCGGGGAGCTGTTTTTT.

The rearrangement joins TRBV18 to TRBJ2-1, with D tentatively TRBD1 (6 bases). V shed 6 bases and J shed 3 bases, with 12 bases lying between them. The CDR3 has 14 amino acids. Germline loops: CDR1 KGHSH, CDR2 LQKENI. CDR3: CASSQGSIYNEQFF. The CDR3 coding sequence is TGTGCCAGCTCCCAGGGGTCTATCTACAATGAGCAGTTCTTC.

The chain combines TRBV5-1 with TRBJ2-3; possible D gene TRBD2, 6 bases. Germline lookup yields CDR1 SGHRS and CDR2 YFSETQ. The CDR3 extends over 16 amino acids. Trimming removed 1 base at V and 0 bases at J, with 12 bases between. CDR3 bases: TGCGCCAGCAGCTTGTTCCCTGGGAGGAGCACAGATACGCAGTATTTT. As protein: CASSLFPGRSTDTQYF.

The chain employs TRBV29-1 and TRBJ2-7; D unclear. This CDR3 spans 12 amino acids. V lost 6 bases and J 3 bases, leaving 12 bases between the germline ends. Germline V lookup: CDR1 SQVTM, CDR2 ANQGSEA. CDR3 protein: CSVQNAGYEQYF. The CDR3 DNA follows: TGCAGCGTCCAAAATGCAGGCTACGAGCAGTACTTC.

The CDR3 here is CAWSWPGGIQYF. CDR3 DNA sequence: TGTGCCTGGAGCTGGCCGGGGGGGATTCAGTACTTC. V and J are TRBV30 and TRBJ2-4; TRBD2 agrees at 8 bases. This CDR3 is 12 amino acids long. V was pared by 3 bases and J by 10 bases, with 5 bases of the junction left unmatched. Germline CDR1 reads GTSNPN; CDR2 reads SVGIG (reference sequence).

The gene calls are TRBV28 and TRBJ1-1; perhaps TRBD1 as D (6 bases). From germline, CDR1 is MDHEN and CDR2 SYDVKM. V was trimmed by 5 bases and J by 9 bases, leaving 13 bases between them. CDR3 size: 12 residues. The chain's CDR3 is CASSVTGYKAFF. The CDR3 nucleotides are TGTGCCAGCAGTGTGACAGGTTACAAAGCTTTCTTT.

The V call is TRBV7-9, the J call TRBJ2-7, with 7 bases fitting TRBD1. The germline V gene encodes CDR1 SEHNR and CDR2 FQNEAQ (reference sequence). J was trimmed by 0 bases and V by 3 bases; bases with no gene match: 8. There are 16 residues in the CDR3. The CDR3 bases are TGTGCCAGCAGCTTCGGGGACAGATATACCTCCTACGAGCAGTACTTC. Translated: CASSFGDRYTSYEQYF. Full variable domain (remainder filled in from reference TRBV7-9 and TRBJ2-7): DTGVSQNPRHKITKRGQNVTFRCDPISEHNRLYWYRQTLGQGPEFLTYFQNEAQLEKSRLLSDRFSAERPKGSFSTLEIQRTEQGDSAMYLCASSFGDRYTSYEQYFGPGTRLTVT.

The sample holds one count of this clone. This chain links TRBV3-1 (or the pseudogene TRBV3-2) with TRBJ1-2, with D hard to call. The V and J ends lost 0 bases and 4 bases respectively, with 12 bases between them. CDR3 length: 15 residues. Germline-derived CDR1 and CDR2 are LGHDT and YNNKEL (reference sequence). The CDR3 loop reads CASSQERGFSYGYTF. The CDR3 DNA reads as TGTGCCAGCAGCCAAGAAAGAGGGTTCAGCTATGGCTACACCTTC.

The chain joins TRBV5-1 to TRBJ2-3, with no clear D. Trimming took off 4 bases at V and 4 bases at J, with 13 bases between the two ends. From germline, CDR1 is SGHRS and CDR2 YFSETQ. CDR3 size: 14 residues. The DNA for the CDR3 is TGCGCCAGCAGCCCTTTGGGCCCTTCAGATACGCAGTATTTT. This codes for CASSPLGPSDTQYF.

For the CDR3, the DNA is TGTGCCAGCTCACCCCAGGGGGCGCAGAACAATGAGCAGTTCTTC. Protein: CASSPQGAQNNEQFF. The chain employs TRBV18 and TRBJ2-1, with 8 nucleotides matching TRBD1. V lost 3 bases and J lost 5; bases outside the gene matches: 6. The germline V gene has CDR1 KGHSH and CDR2 LQKENI. The CDR3 covers 15 residues.

The rearrangement joins TRBV7-3 to TRBJ1-6; D ambiguous. The CDR3 totals 14 residues. Germline lookup yields CDR1 SGHTA and CDR2 FQGTGA. V was shortened by 8 bases and J by 7 bases, with 15 bases between the two germline ends. The CDR3 DNA sequence: TGTGCCAGCTCCGACGGGAGGAGGAATTCACCCCTCCACTTT. It translates to CASSDGRRNSPLHF.

V usage is TRBV18 and J usage is TRBJ1-2; D is ambiguous. From germline, CDR1 is KGHSH and CDR2 LQKENI. The V end was cut by 0 bases, the J end by 4 bases, with 6 bases between. This CDR3 comprises 13 residues. In DNA form, the CDR3 reads TGTGCCAGCTCACCACCAGACATCTATGGCTACACCTTC. Encoded protein: CASSPPDIYGYTF.

The rearrangement uses TRBV5-4 and TRBJ1-2; TRBD1 is a possible D gene (6 bases). Germline V gene data show CDR1 as SGHNT and CDR2 as YYREEE (reference sequence). Trimming left V 0 bases short and J 4 bases short, with 10 bases between. This CDR3 has 14 amino acids. This chain's CDR3 is CASSLDGQPYGYTF. The CDR3 DNA follows: TGTGCCAGCAGCTTGGACGGACAGCCCTATGGCTACACCTTC.

This chain connects TRBV9 to TRBJ1-2, with a possible D match to TRBD1 (6 bases). This CDR3 contains 14 residues. CDR1 is SGDLS, CDR2 YYNGEE, per germline. The V gene lost 0 bases and the J gene lost 3 bases, with 9 bases spanning the gap. The DNA for the CDR3 is TGTGCCAGCAGCGTAGGCGCAGGGGACTATGGCTACACCTTC. Residues: CASSVGAGDYGYTF.

V is TRBV29-1 and J is TRBJ1-5, with 7 positions matching TRBD1. The CDR3 contains 14 residues. V shed 5 bases and J 2 bases; nucleotides not matched to a gene: 6. Germline CDR1 and CDR2: SQVTM and ANQGSEA. DNA for the CDR3: TGCAGCGTTCACTACAGGGGTTGCAATCAGCCCCAGCATTTT. This encodes CSVHYRGCNQPQHF.

V gene TRBV3-1 (or the pseudogene TRBV3-2) combines with J gene TRBJ1-6, with TRBD1 identical over 9 bases. This CDR3 is 17 amino acids long. Germline CDR1 LGHDT, CDR2 YNNKEL (reference sequence). V lost 1 base to trimming and J lost 9 bases; unmatched junction nucleotides: 10. CDR3 sequence reads: CASSQGPGTGQSSPLHF. In DNA, the CDR3 is TGTGCCAGCAGCCAAGGTCCCGGGACAGGGCAAAGTTCACCCCTCCACTTT.

The rearrangement links TRBV7-9 to TRBJ1-6, with 10 bases fitting TRBD1. Germline V gene lookup returns CDR1 SEHNR and CDR2 FQNEAQ (reference sequence). After removal of 5 bases from V and 5 bases from J, the junction contained 6 bases not matched to a gene. The CDR3 loop spans 16 amino acids. CDR3 sequence: CASSSGTGVDNSPLHF. The CDR3 DNA sequence: TGTGCCAGCAGCAGCGGGACAGGGGTAGATAATTCACCCCTCCACTTT.

The genes are TRBV24-1 and TRBJ2-7; unclear D gene. The V end was cut by 3 bases, the J end by 4 bases, with 9 bases between. The CDR3 consists of 13 residues. Germline values: CDR1 KGHDR, CDR2 SFDVKD. DNA of the CDR3: TGTGCCACCAGTGATATCGGTAATTACGAGCAGTACTTC. Its translation is CATSDIGNYEQYF.

This clone was seen just once. This chain links TRBV20-1 with TRBJ2-4; D not resolved. CDR1 is DFQATT and CDR2 is SNEGSKA in the germline V gene (reference sequence). CDR3 length: 13 residues. The V end lost 3 bases, the J end lost 0 bases, and 6 bases lay between the germline ends. The CDR3 DNA sequence: TGCAGTGCTAGTTCTACAGCCAAAAACATTCAGTACTTC. Its translation: CSASSTAKNIQYF.

The chain has TRBV9 and TRBJ1-1; D is possibly TRBD1 (6 bases). The CDR3 is 15 residues long. V gave up 3 bases and J gave up 1 base, with 13 bases separating them. The germline CDR1 and CDR2 sequences are SGDLS and YYNGEE. The CDR3 spells CASSARQASNTEAFF. The CDR3 bases are TGTGCCAGCAGCGCCCGACAGGCCTCGAACACTGAAGCTTTCTTT.

The chain has TRBV28 and TRBJ1-1, with 10 bases fitting TRBD1. The J segment lost 4 bases and the V segment lost 5 bases, leaving 7 bases of the junction unmatched. From germline, CDR1 is MDHEN and CDR2 SYDVKM. This CDR3 has 15 residues. The CDR3 bases are TGTGCCAGCAGTGCCCGGACAGGGGGGAGCACTGAAGCTTTCTTT. Translating gives CASSARTGGSTEAFF.